A single sample is the source of the 19 T cell receptor beta chains below, sequenced in a study of T cell changes during pregnancy in multiple sclerosis. TCRdb's table, derived via immunoSEQ multiplex PCR, lists solely in-frame clones and lacks some. The table has around 80,000 clones, nearly 95% seen once. Material: peripheral blood, obtained in the second trimester of pregnancy. All receptors derive from a female donor in good health, enrolled as a control in a pregnancy study.

The chain has TRBV5-4 and TRBJ2-1; D is perhaps TRBD2 (6 bases). The CDR3 covers 14 residues. Trimming removed 6 bases at V and 0 bases at J, with 10 bases between. Germline assignment: CDR1 SGHNT and CDR2 YYREEE (reference sequence). CDR3 DNA sequence: TGTGCCAGCACCACCGGGGGCTCCTACAATGAGCAGTTCTTC. This codes for CASTTGGSYNEQFF. Full variable domain (remainder filled in from reference TRBV5-4 and TRBJ2-1): ETGVTQSPTHLIKTRGQQVTLRCSSQSGHNTVSWYQQALGQGPQFIFQYYREEENGRGNFPPRFSGLQFPNYSSELNVNALELDDSALYLCASTTGGSYNEQFFGPGTRLTVL.

This rearrangement joins TRBV19 to TRBJ2-7; TRBD1 aligns across 10 bases. The CDR3 extends over 16 amino acids. The ends lost 2 bases at V and 5 bases at J; junction bases unmatched: 9. From germline, CDR1 is LNHDA and CDR2 SQIVND (reference sequence). The CDR3 reads CASSILAGTGVNEQYF. CDR3 nucleotides: TGTGCCAGTAGTATACTCGCGGGGACAGGGGTCAACGAGCAGTACTTC.

The gene calls are TRBV27 and TRBJ2-3; 9 bases fit TRBD1. The CDR3 runs 14 residues. The J segment lost 3 bases and the V segment lost 3 bases, leaving 1 base of the junction unmatched. Germline CDR1 MNHEY, CDR2 SMNVEV (reference sequence). The CDR3 sequence: CASSLGQGTDTQYF. DNA of the CDR3: TGTGCCAGCAGTTTGGGACAGGGAACAGATACGCAGTATTTT.

V usage is TRBV2 and J usage is TRBJ2-1; 7 bases map to TRBD2. V dropped 8 bases and J dropped 3; count of bases not matched to a gene: 10. The germline gives CDR1 SNHLY, CDR2 FYNNEI. This CDR3 has 15 amino acids. CDR3 nucleotides: TGTGCCAGCGAAAGCTTAGCGGGTGTCTACAATGAGCAGTTCTTC. As protein: CASESLAGVYNEQFF.

This clone is a singleton in its sample. The rearrangement joins TRBV7-8 to TRBJ2-2; the D is unclear. Trimming pared 6 bases from V and 7 bases from J, leaving 6 bases between. Germline CDR1 SGHVS, CDR2 FQNEAQ. The CDR3 extends over 11 amino acids. CDR3 region: CASRSGGELFF. The DNA of the CDR3 is TGTGCCAGCAGGTCGGGCGGGGAGCTGTTTTTT.

This chain joins TRBV5-1 and TRBJ2-3, with D possibly being TRBD1 (7 bases). The CDR3 sequence is 17 residues long. Looked up from germline, CDR1 is SGHRS and CDR2 is YFSETQ. V lost 0 bases to trimming and J lost 0 bases, with 14 bases between them. CDR3 coding DNA: TGCGCCAGCAGCTTGGCCCCGGCAGGGGGGAGCACAGATACGCAGTATTTT. This translates into CASSLAPAGGSTDTQYF.

The chain recombines TRBV2 with TRBJ1-5; weak D call: TRBD1 (5 bases). Trimming removed 8 bases from V and 3 bases from J, with 14 bases in between. This CDR3 has 14 amino acids. Looked up from germline, CDR1 is SNHLY and CDR2 is FYNNEI. This CDR3 reads CASRFTGNNQPQHF. The CDR3 DNA sequence: TGTGCCAGCCGCTTTACAGGAAACAATCAGCCCCAGCATTTT.

This clone showed up just a few times. The chain joins TRBV5-6 to TRBJ2-5; D is unresolved. The ends were cut back, 4 bases at V and 1 base at J, with 14 bases in the middle. This CDR3 contains 15 residues. The germline V gene has CDR1 SGHDT and CDR2 YYEEEE. The chain's CDR3 is CASSPRRMGQETQYF. CDR3 in DNA: TGTGCCAGCAGCCCCCGGAGAATGGGCCAAGAGACCCAGTACTTC.

The V call is TRBV5-1, the J call TRBJ2-1, with 9 bases lining up with TRBD2. Germline V gene lookup returns CDR1 SGHRS and CDR2 YFSETQ. J lost 5 bases, V lost 4 bases, and 10 bases had no gene match. This CDR3 spans 16 amino acids. CDR3 DNA: TGCGCCAGCAGCCCGCGGGCGGGAGGGCGAAACAATGAGCAGTTCTTC. This sequence encodes CASSPRAGGRNNEQFF.

The V gene is TRBV28, the J gene TRBJ2-7, with TRBD2 matching over 8 bases. Germline V CDR1 and CDR2: MDHEN, SYDVKM. The CDR3 covers 16 residues. J lost 5 bases, V lost 6 bases, and 15 bases had no gene match. DNA for the CDR3: TGTGCCAGCAGCCCCGCGCGGGGACTAGGGAGCCACGAGCAGTACTTC. As protein: CASSPARGLGSHEQYF.

The rearrangement joins TRBV19 to TRBJ1-5, with 7 nucleotides matching TRBD1. This CDR3 is 16 amino acids long. The germline V gene has CDR1 LNHDA and CDR2 SQIVND (reference sequence). With 8 bases clipped from V and 0 bases from J, the junction kept 10 bases outside the gene matches. The CDR3 protein is CASRRGTEYSNQPQHF. The CDR3 nucleotides read TGTGCCAGTCGACGTGGGACAGAGTATAGCAATCAGCCCCAGCATTTT.

This clone was counted a single time. J is TRBJ2-3 and V is TRBV28; a weak D match, TRBD2 (6 bases). V shed 3 bases and J shed 1 base, with 11 bases lying between them. This CDR3 spans 15 amino acids. In germline, CDR1 is MDHEN, CDR2 SYDVKM. The CDR3 bases are TGTGCCAGCAGTTTGGGCGGGACGGGCACAGATACGCAGTATTTT. Its translation: CASSLGGTGTDTQYF.

The chain couples TRBV6-5 to TRBJ2-1; no clear D. Germline CDR1 is MNHEY and CDR2 is SVGAGI. Deletions cut 0 bases from V and 5 bases from J, with 11 bases between. The CDR3 spans 15 residues. The CDR3 DNA follows: TGTGCCAGCAGTTACTCGAGAGTGCTCAACAATGAGCAGTTCTTC. It codes for CASSYSRVLNNEQFF.

This clone was seen a single time. The chain joins TRBV5-1 to TRBJ2-6; maybe TRBD1 (5 bases). The CDR3 has 14 amino acids. V was trimmed by 5 bases and J by 6 bases, leaving 12 bases between them. The V gene's germline CDR1 is SGHRS and CDR2 YFSETQ. CDR3 bases: TGCGCCAGCAGTTCAGGGATTGAGGCCAACGTCCTGACTTTC. Protein product: CASSSGIEANVLTF.

V is TRBV5-1 and J is TRBJ2-1; possibly TRBD2 for D (5 bases). Trimming removed 2 bases from V and 6 bases from J, with 21 bases in between. The CDR3 has 17 residues. Per the germline V gene, CDR1 is SGHRS and CDR2 is YFSETQ. This chain's CDR3 is CASSFTRYDARGNEQFF. The CDR3 DNA is TGCGCCAGCAGCTTTACTAGATATGATGCCCGCGGCAATGAGCAGTTCTTC.

This clone was observed once. J is TRBJ2-7 and V is TRBV11-3, with D hard to call. The V gene's germline CDR1 is SGHNT and CDR2 YENEEA. The CDR3 consists of 14 residues. Trimming shortened V by 3 bases and J by 6 bases, and 15 bases separated the two germline ends. The CDR3 DNA is TGTGCCAGCAGCTTTGCCGTGACAAAGAGCGAGCAGTACTTC. Translated, it gives CASSFAVTKSEQYF.

The chain combines TRBV6-4 with TRBJ2-2; no reliable D call. The germline V and J ends were trimmed by 4 bases and 6 bases, with 15 bases remaining between them. Per germline, CDR1 MRHNA and CDR2 SNTAGT. This CDR3 is built from 15 residues. The CDR3 sequence: CASSVGDRTAGELFF. The CDR3 DNA follows: TGTGCCAGCAGTGTCGGTGATAGAACCGCCGGGGAGCTGTTTTTT.

The genes are TRBV28 and TRBJ1-4, with 7 bases identical to TRBD1. The length of the CDR3 is 19 residues. V lost 3 bases, J lost 0 bases, and 13 bases stayed unmatched. Per the germline V gene, CDR1 is MDHEN and CDR2 is SYDVKM. DNA of the CDR3: TGTGCCAGCAGTTTTTATCCGGGACAGAGTCAAGCAACTAATGAAAAACTGTTTTTT. This translates into CASSFYPGQSQATNEKLFF.

The chain links TRBV19 to TRBJ1-5; no clear D gene. The CDR3 has 12 residues. V was clipped by 3 bases and J by 4 bases, with 4 bases between them. Germline values: CDR1 LNHDA, CDR2 SQIVND (reference sequence). DNA for the CDR3: TGTGCCAGTAGTATCTTAAATCAGCCCCAGCATTTT. It encodes CASSILNQPQHF.